This TCR beta chain was identified during a study of CD8+ T cells in alopecia areata. On the study more broadly: Affected scalp percentage gauged treated patients' severity.

RNA, once extracted, was reverse transcribed into cDNA for use as the sequencing template. Clones were read by immunoSEQ multiplex PCR, and TCRdb kept only the in-frame ones, dropping some. This sample has approximately 300,000 clones, with roughly 60% found just once. The germline V and J ends were trimmed by 5 bases and 5 bases, with 10 bases remaining between them. The CDR3 length is 12 residues. The germline CDR1 and CDR2 sequences are SGHRS and YFSETQ. Of note for this clone: What it recognizes is unknown.

Overall study results and limits: Tofacitinib significantly brought down scalp clonality and expanded CD8+ clones among top 100. Normal skin's resident alphabeta T cells are also sequenced in scalp samples. TCR sharing across patients was less clear than in mice, possibly HLA-related.

As for treatment: oral pan-JAK inhibitor, 5-10 mg twice daily. This clonotype was obtained from a human donor with alopecia areata. The sequencing used CD4+ T cells sorted from blood, collected at week 24, from a patient treated with tofacitinib. The chain has TRBV5-1 and TRBJ2-5; the D is unclear. The CDR3, as DNA: TGCGCCAGCAGGGTCGCGGAGGAGACCCAGTACTTC. It specifies CASRVAEETQYF.